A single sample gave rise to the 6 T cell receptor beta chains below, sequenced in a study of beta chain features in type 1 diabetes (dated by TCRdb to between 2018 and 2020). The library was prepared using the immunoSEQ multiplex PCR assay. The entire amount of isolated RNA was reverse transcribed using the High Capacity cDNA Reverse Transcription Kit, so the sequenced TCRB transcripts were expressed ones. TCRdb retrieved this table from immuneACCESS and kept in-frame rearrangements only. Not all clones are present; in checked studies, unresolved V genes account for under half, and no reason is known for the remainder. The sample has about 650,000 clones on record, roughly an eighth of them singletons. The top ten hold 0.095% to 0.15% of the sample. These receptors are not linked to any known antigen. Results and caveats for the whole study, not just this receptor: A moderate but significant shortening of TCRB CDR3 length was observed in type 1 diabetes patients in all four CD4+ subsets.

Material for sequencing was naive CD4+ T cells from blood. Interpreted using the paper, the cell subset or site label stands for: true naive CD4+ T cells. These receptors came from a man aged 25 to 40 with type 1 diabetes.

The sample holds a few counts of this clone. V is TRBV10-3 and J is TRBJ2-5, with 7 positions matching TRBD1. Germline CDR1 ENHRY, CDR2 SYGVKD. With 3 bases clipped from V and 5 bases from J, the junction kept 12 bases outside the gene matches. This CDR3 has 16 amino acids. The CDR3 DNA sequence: TGTGCCATCAGTGAATCCACAGGGGCCACCGGGGAGACCCAGTACTTC. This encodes CAISESTGATGETQYF.

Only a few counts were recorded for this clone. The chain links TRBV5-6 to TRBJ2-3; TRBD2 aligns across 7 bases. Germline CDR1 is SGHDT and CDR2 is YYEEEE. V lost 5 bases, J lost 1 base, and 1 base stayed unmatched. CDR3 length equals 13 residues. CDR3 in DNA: TGTGCCAGCAGTACTAGCGGCACAGATACGCAGTATTTT. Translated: CASSTSGTDTQYF.

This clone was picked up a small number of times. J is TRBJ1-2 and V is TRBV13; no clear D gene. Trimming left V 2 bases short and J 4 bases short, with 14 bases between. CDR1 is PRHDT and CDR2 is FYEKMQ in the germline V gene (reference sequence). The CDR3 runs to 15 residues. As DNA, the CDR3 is TGTGCCAGCAGCTTATCAGGAGTAACCCTCTATGGCTACACCTTC. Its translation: CASSLSGVTLYGYTF.

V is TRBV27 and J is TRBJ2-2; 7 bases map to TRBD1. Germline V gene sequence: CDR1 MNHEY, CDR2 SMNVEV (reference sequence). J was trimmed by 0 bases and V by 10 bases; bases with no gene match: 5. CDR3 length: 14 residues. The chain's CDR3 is CATQGVANTGELFF. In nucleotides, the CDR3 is TGTGCCACGCAGGGGGTGGCGAACACCGGGGAGCTGTTTTTT.

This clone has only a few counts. This CDR3 reads CASNIRAGTASYNEQFF. The DNA of the CDR3 is TGTGCCAGCAACATTCGAGCCGGGACAGCCTCCTACAATGAGCAGTTCTTC. This sequence joins TRBV7-9 and TRBJ2-1; TRBD1 matches at 7 bases. The CDR3 is 17 residues long. Trimming cost V 7 bases and J 0 bases; bases outside gene matches: 12. From germline, CDR1 is SEHNR and CDR2 FQNEAQ (reference sequence).

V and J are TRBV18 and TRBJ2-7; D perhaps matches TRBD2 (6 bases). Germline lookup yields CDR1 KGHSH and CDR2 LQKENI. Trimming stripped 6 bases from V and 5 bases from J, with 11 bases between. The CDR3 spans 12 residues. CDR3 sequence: CASSPAGHEQYF. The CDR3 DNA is TGTGCCAGCTCCCCGGCGGGACACGAGCAGTACTTC.